This TCR beta chain was found in a study of blood T cells in healthy people across ages. Sample-barcoded 5' priming and a J-beta primer mix drove a second PCR of about 6 to 12 cycles. TCRdb analysed the 5' RACE reads with MiXCR anew, one entry per CDR3 protein. The data hold hundreds of thousands of distinct CDR3 sequences, with about 30% observed a single time. This clonotype occurred a few times. Its antigen is not known. The CDR3 covers 15 residues. The germline V gene encodes CDR1 MGHRA and CDR2 YSYEKL. The germline V and J ends were trimmed by 1 base and 4 bases, with 13 bases remaining between them. General study findings and limits: CMV status of donors was not determined, possibly confounding expanded clonotype changes.

The receptor's source is a woman over 75 in good health. The sequenced material came from blood. This rearrangement joins TRBV4-1 to TRBJ1-1, with a tentative D call TRBD1 (5 bases). The CDR3 nucleotides read TGCGCCAGCAGCCAAGTGGAGGGACGGGGCACTGAAGCTTTCTTT. It yields the protein CASSQVEGRGTEAFF.